The clone carrying this T cell receptor (beta chain) came up many times. What it recognizes is unknown. TCR beta CDR3 region amplification was performed from RNA transcripts. The TCR CDR3 first-round RT-PCR relied on the HTBI primer set. Using its own MiXCR run on the multiplex PCR reads, TCRdb lists one record per CDR3 protein. The profile shows about 540,000 distinct CDR3 sequences, more than 45% of them singletons. Hyperthyroidism, newly diagnosed and lasting under 2 months, affected patients aged 18 to 65. Every diagnosis used clinical symptoms, serum thyroxine and TRAb, thyroid ultrasound and orbital computed tomography. The CDR3 runs to 15 residues. Trimming pared 3 bases from V and 5 bases from J, leaving 15 bases between. Germline V CDR1 and CDR2: KGHDR, SFDVKD. This sample is part of a study of T cells in Graves' hyperthyroidism and ophthalmopathy. Study-wide points: Within blood appeared most thyroid clonotypes that had expanded above 0.001. In validation, the model predicted ophthalmopathy. These predictions came a median around 5.9 months before onset.

The V gene is TRBV24-1, the J gene TRBJ2-5; D unresolved. The sequencing sample was made of peripheral blood or thyroid tissue (not recorded which). The sequence came from a woman aged 18-30 years with Graves' hyperthyroidism. CDR3 nucleotides: TGTGCCACCAGTGATCCGCCGGTGTTGGGCGAGACCCAGTACTTC. Translated: CATSDPPVLGETQYF.